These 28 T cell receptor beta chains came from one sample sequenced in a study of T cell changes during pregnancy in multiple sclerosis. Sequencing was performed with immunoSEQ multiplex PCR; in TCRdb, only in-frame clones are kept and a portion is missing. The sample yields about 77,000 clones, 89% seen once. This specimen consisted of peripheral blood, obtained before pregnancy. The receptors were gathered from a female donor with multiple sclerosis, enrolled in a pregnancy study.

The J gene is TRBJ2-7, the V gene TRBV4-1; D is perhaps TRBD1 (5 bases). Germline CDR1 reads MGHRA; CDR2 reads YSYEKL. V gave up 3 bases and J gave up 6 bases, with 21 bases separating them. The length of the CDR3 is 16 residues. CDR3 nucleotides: TGCGCCAGCAGCCAGGTGGGGCGGAGTACGGGCCGCGAGCAGTACTTC. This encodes CASSQVGRSTGREQYF.

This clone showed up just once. CDR3 in amino acids: CASSPRLGGVGPEQYF. The CDR3 coding sequence is TGTGCCAGCAGTCCCAGGTTGGGAGGGGTTGGTCCCGAGCAGTACTTC. The chain links TRBV6-6 to TRBJ2-7; TRBD2 aligns across 7 bases. CDR3 length equals 16 residues. Trimming removed 5 bases from V and 6 bases from J; junction bases left unmatched: 16. Per the germline V gene, CDR1 is MNHNY and CDR2 is SVGAGI (reference sequence).

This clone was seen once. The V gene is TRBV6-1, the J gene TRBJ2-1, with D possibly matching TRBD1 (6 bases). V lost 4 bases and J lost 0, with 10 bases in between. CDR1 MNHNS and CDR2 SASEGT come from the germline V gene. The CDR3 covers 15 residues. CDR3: CASSGTGTSYNEQFF. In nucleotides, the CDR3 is TGTGCCAGCAGTGGAACAGGGACCTCCTACAATGAGCAGTTCTTC.

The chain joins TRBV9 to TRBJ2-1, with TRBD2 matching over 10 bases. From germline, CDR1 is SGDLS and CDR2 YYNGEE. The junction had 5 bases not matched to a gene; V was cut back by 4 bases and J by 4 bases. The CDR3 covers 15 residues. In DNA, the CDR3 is TGTGCCAGCAGCTCCCGACTAGCGGGTTACAATGAGCAGTTCTTC. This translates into CASSSRLAGYNEQFF. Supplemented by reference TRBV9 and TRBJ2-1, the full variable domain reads DSGVTQTPKHLITATGQRVTLRCSPRSGDLSVYWYQQSLDQGLQFLIQYYNGEERAKGNILERFSAQQFPDLHSELNLSSLELGDSALYFCASSSRLAGYNEQFFGPGTRLTVL.

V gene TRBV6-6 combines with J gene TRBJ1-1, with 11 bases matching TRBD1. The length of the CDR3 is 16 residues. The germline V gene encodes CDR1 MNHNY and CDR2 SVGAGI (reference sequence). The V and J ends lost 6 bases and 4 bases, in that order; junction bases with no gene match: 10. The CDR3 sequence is CASRPGQGAMGTEAFF. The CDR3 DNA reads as TGTGCCAGCAGACCTGGACAGGGGGCTATGGGCACTGAAGCTTTCTTT.

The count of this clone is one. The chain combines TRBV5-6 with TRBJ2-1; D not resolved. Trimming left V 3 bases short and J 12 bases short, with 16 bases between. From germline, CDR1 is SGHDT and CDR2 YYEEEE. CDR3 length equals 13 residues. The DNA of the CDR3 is TGTGCCAGCAGCTCGGCACAGCTATTGGGGCAGTTCTTC. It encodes CASSSAQLLGQFF.

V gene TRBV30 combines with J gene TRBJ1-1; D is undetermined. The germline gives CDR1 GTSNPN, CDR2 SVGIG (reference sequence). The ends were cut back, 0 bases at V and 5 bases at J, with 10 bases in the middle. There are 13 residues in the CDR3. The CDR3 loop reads CAWSVHPGTEAFF. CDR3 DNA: TGTGCCTGGAGTGTACATCCGGGGACTGAAGCTTTCTTT.

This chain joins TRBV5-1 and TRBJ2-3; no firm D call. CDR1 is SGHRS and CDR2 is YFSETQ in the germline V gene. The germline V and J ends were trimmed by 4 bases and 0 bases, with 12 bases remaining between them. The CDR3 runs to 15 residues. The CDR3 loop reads CASSLLDISTDTQYF. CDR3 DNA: TGCGCCAGCAGCCTGTTAGACATTAGCACAGATACGCAGTATTTT.

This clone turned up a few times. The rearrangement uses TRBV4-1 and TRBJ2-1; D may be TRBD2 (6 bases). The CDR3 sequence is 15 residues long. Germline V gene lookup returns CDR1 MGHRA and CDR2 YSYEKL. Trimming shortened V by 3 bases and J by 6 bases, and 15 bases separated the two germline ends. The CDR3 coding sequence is TGCGCCAGCAGCCACTTTCTTATGGGGGGCAATGAGCAGTTCTTC. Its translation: CASSHFLMGGNEQFF.

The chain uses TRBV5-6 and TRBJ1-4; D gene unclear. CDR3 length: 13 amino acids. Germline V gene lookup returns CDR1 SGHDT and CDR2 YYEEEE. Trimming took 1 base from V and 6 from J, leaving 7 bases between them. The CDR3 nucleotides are TGTGCCAGCAGCTTGCATAGAGATGAAAAACTGTTTTTT. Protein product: CASSLHRDEKLFF.

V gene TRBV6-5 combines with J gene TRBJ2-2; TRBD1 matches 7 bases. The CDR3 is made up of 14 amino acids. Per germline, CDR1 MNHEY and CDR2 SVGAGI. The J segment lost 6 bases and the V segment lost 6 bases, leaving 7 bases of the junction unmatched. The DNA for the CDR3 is TGTGCCAGCAGCCGCCGACAGGGTGCCGGGGAGCTGTTTTTT. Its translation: CASSRRQGAGELFF.

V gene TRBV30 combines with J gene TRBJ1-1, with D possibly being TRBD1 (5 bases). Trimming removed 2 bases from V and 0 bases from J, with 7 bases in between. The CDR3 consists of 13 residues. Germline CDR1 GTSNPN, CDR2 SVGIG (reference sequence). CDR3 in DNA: TGTGCCTGGAGTCGGGGGATGAACACTGAAGCTTTCTTT. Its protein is CAWSRGMNTEAFF.

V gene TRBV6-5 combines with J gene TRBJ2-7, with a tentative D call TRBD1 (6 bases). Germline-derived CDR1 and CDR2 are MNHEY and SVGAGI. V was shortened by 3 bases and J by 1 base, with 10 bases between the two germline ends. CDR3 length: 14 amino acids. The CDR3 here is CASSYWGLSYEQYF. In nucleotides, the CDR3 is TGTGCCAGCAGTTATTGGGGGCTATCCTACGAGCAGTACTTC.

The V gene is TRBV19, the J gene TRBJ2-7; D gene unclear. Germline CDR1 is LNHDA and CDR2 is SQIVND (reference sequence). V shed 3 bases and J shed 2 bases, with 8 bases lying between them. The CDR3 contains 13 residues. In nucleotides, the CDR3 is TGTGCCAGTAGTATTGGCACCACCTACGAGCAGTACTTC. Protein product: CASSIGTTYEQYF. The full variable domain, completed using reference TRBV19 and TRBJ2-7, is DGGITQSPKYLFRKEGQNVTLSCEQNLNHDAMYWYRQDPGQGLRLIYYSQIVNDFQKGDIAEGYSVSREKKESFPLTVTSAQKNPTAFYLCASSIGTTYEQYFGPGTRLTVT.

The CDR3, as DNA: TGTGCCAGCAGCTTAGCCTTCCTGGAGGGGTATGGCTACACCTTC. Its protein is CASSLAFLEGYGYTF. The chain joins TRBV7-9 to TRBJ1-2; a possible D gene is TRBD1 (5 bases). The CDR3 consists of 15 residues. Deletions cut 0 bases from V and 5 bases from J, with 13 bases between. Germline V CDR1 and CDR2: SEHNR, FQNEAQ (reference sequence).

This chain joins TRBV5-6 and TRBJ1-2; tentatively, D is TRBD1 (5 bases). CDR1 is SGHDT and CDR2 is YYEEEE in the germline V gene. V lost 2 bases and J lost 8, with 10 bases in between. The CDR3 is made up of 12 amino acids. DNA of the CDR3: TGTGCCAGCAGCTTTCGGGGGTACGGCTACACCTTC. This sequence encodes CASSFRGYGYTF. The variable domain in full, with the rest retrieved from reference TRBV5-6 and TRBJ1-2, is DAGVTQSPTHLIKTRGQQVTLRCSPKSGHDTVSWYQQALGQGPQFIFQYYEEEERQRGNFPDRFSGHQFPNYSSELNVNALLLGDSALYLCASSFRGYGYTFGSGTRLTVV.

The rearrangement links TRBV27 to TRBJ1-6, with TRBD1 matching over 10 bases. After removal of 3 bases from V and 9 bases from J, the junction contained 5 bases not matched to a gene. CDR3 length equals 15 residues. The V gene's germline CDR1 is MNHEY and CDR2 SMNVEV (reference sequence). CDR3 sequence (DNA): TGTGCCAGCAGTTTGGAGGACAGGGGGTCTTCACCCCTCCACTTT. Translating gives CASSLEDRGSSPLHF.

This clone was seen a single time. CDR3 residues: CASYPNSGVVYEQYF. CDR3 nucleotide sequence: TGTGCCAGCTACCCCAATAGCGGGGTAGTCTACGAGCAGTACTTC. The J gene is TRBJ2-7, the V gene TRBV6-1; 8 positions agree with TRBD2. Germline CDR1 reads MNHNS; CDR2 reads SASEGT. The V segment lost 8 bases and the J segment 3 bases; nucleotides outside the gene matches: 12. This CDR3 is built from 15 residues.

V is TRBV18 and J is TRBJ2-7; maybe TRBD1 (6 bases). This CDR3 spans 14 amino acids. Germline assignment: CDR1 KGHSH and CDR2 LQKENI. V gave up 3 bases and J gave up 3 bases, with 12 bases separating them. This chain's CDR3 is CASSPGVQGYEQYF. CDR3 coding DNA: TGTGCCAGCTCACCCGGTGTACAGGGCTACGAGCAGTACTTC.

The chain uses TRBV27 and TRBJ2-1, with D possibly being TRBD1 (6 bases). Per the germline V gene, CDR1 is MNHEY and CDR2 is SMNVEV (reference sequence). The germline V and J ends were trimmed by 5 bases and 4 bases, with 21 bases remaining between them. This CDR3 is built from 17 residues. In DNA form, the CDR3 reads TGTGCCAGCAGTGCCGTTACAGGGCTTCCGTTGTACAATGAGCAGTTCTTC. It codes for CASSAVTGLPLYNEQFF.

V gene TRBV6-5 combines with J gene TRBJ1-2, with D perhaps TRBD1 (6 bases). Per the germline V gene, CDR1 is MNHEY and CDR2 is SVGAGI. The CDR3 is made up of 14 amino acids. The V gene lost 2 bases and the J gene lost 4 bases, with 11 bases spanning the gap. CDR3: CASSYQGRSYGYTF. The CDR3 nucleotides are TGTGCCAGCAGTTACCAGGGGAGATCCTATGGCTACACCTTC.

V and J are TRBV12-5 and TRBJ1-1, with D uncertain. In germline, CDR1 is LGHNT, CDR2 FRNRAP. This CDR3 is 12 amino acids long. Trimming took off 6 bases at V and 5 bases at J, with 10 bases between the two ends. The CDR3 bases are TGTGCTAGTGGGTACCTCGGGACTGAAGCTTTCTTT. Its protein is CASGYLGTEAFF.

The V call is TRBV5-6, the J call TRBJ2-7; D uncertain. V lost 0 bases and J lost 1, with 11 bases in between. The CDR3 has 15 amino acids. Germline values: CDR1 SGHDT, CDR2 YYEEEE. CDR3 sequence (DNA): TGTGCCAGCAGCTTGGGGCCTCCCAAATCCTACGAGCAGTACTTC. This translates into CASSLGPPKSYEQYF. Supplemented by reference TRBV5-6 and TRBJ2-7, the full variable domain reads DAGVTQSPTHLIKTRGQQVTLRCSPKSGHDTVSWYQQALGQGPQFIFQYYEEEERQRGNFPDRFSGHQFPNYSSELNVNALLLGDSALYLCASSLGPPKSYEQYFGPGTRLTVT.

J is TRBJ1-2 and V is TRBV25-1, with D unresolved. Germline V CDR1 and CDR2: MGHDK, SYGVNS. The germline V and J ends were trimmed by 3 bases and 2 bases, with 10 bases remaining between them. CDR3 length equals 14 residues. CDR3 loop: CASSEVYSNYGYTF. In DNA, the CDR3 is TGTGCCAGCAGTGAGGTATACAGCAACTATGGCTACACCTTC.

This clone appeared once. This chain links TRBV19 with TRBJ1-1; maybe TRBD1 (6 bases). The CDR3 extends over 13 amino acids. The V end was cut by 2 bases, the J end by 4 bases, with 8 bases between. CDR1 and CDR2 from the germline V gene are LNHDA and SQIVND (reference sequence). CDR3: CASSISGVTEAFF. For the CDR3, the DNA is TGTGCCAGTAGTATATCAGGGGTCACTGAAGCTTTCTTT.

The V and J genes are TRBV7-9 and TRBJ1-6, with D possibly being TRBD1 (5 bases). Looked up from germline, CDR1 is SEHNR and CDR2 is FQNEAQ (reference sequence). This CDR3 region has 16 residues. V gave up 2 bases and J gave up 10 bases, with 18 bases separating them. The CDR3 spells CASSLPSSGGRSPLHF. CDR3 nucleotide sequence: TGTGCCAGCAGCTTACCGAGCTCTGGGGGGAGGTCACCCCTCCACTTT.

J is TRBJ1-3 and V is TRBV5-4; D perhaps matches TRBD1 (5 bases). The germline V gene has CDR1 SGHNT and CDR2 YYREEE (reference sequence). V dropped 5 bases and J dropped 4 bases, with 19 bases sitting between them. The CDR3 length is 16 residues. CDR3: CASSRDRDSYGNTIYF. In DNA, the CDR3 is TGTGCCAGCAGTCGCGACAGAGACAGCTACGGAAACACCATATATTTT. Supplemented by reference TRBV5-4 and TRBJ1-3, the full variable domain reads ETGVTQSPTHLIKTRGQQVTLRCSSQSGHNTVSWYQQALGQGPQFIFQYYREEENGRGNFPPRFSGLQFPNYSSELNVNALELDDSALYLCASSRDRDSYGNTIYFGEGSWLTVV.

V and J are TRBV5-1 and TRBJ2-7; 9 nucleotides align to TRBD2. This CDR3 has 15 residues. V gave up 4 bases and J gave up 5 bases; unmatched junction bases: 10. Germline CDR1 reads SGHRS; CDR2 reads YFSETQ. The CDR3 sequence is CASSVSGTSFNEQYF. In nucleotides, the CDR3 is TGCGCCAGCAGCGTCTCCGGGACTAGCTTTAACGAGCAGTACTTC.